The 25 T cell receptor beta chains below all came from one sample that was sequenced in a study of technical replicates of blood from a handful of donors. Clones were sequenced by immunoSEQ multiplex PCR, and TCRdb holds only the in-frame ones, with some missing. The sample includes tens of thousands of clones, roughly 86% of them seen just once. Sequencing was carried out using PBMCs. These receptors all come from a human donor in good health. Some clones in this sample may be carry-over from other donors' samples.

J is TRBJ1-2 and V is TRBV29-1; TRBD1 aligns across 7 bases. CDR1 is SQVTM and CDR2 is ANQGSEA in the germline V gene. Trimming removed 6 bases from V and 4 bases from J; junction bases left unmatched: 11. The CDR3 covers 14 residues. This CDR3 is CSVEIPGQFYGYTF. CDR3 DNA sequence: TGCAGCGTCGAAATCCCGGGACAGTTCTATGGCTACACCTTC.

The chain links TRBV7-5 to TRBJ2-1; TRBD1, the table's D call, lacks a check against the DNA. TRBV7-5 is deemed a pseudogene. The CDR3 is made up of 13 amino acids. The CDR3 region has the DNA TGTGTCAGAAGCTTAGAGGGGGTCTCCAAGCAGTTCTTC. It specifies CVRSLEGVSKQFF.

CDR3 region: CASKEANYGYTF. The CDR3 coding sequence is TGTGCCAGCAAAGAGGCTAACTATGGCTACACCTTC. The rearrangement joins TRBV6-5 to TRBJ1-2; no clear D gene. Trimming shortened V by 7 bases and J by 0 bases, and 6 bases separated the two germline ends. Germline V lookup: CDR1 MNHEY, CDR2 SVGAGI. The CDR3 is made up of 12 amino acids.

V usage is TRBV27 and J usage is TRBJ2-1, with a possible D match to TRBD1 (6 bases). The CDR3 sequence is 15 residues long. Germline V gene sequence: CDR1 MNHEY, CDR2 SMNVEV (reference sequence). Trimming left V 3 bases short and J 5 bases short, with 14 bases between. The CDR3 here is CASSFRQDLHNEQFF. DNA of the CDR3: TGTGCCAGCAGTTTCCGACAGGACCTTCACAATGAGCAGTTCTTC.

Concerning this clone itself: A read error may be the cause here, since a much bigger clone is one base away. The sample carries other DNA sequences with the same CDR3. This chain connects TRBV4-3 to TRBJ2-5; D gene ambiguous. The CDR3 consists of 13 residues. Deletions cut 0 bases from V and 4 bases from J, with 6 bases between. CDR1 is LGHNA and CDR2 is YSLEER in the germline V gene. The CDR3 coding sequence is TGCGCCAGCAGCCAAGATCCGGGAGAGACCCAGTACTTC. Its translation is CASSQDPGETQYF.

This chain links TRBV5-1 with TRBJ2-1, with 9 bases that match TRBD2. CDR1 SGHRS and CDR2 YFSETQ come from the germline V gene. V dropped 1 base and J dropped 5; count of bases not matched to a gene: 1. The CDR3 loop spans 14 amino acids. The CDR3 here is CASSLLAGNNEQFF. The DNA of the CDR3 is TGCGCCAGCAGCTTGCTAGCGGGAAACAATGAGCAGTTCTTC.

V is TRBV11-3 and J is TRBJ2-5; no clear D. The CDR3 length is 16 residues. Germline CDR1 is SGHNT and CDR2 is YENEEA. V shed 5 bases and J shed 5 bases, with 21 bases lying between them. The CDR3 sequence is CASSPTNLLDGETQYF. The DNA of the CDR3 is TGTGCCAGCAGCCCGACGAACCTTCTAGATGGGGAGACCCAGTACTTC.

V usage is TRBV5-4 and J usage is TRBJ2-7, with D possibly matching TRBD1 (5 bases). CDR1 SGHNT and CDR2 YYREEE come from the germline V gene (reference sequence). V dropped 4 bases and J dropped 5 bases, with 13 bases sitting between them. CDR3 length equals 13 residues. CDR3 DNA sequence: TGTGCCAGCAGCATGTTGACAGAGAACGAGCAGTACTTC. Translation gives CASSMLTENEQYF.

V gene TRBV7-9 combines with J gene TRBJ2-7; possibly TRBD2 for D (7 bases). V was trimmed by 10 bases and J by 4 bases, leaving 17 bases between them. From germline, CDR1 is SEHNR and CDR2 FQNEAQ (reference sequence). This CDR3 is 13 amino acids long. The CDR3 bases are TGTGCCACCCGTGAAGGGGGGGGATACGAGCAGTACTTC. This encodes CATREGGGYEQYF.

J is TRBJ1-5 and V is TRBV6-6, with a tentative D call TRBD1 (5 bases). Germline V lookup: CDR1 MNHNY, CDR2 SVGAGI (reference sequence). Trimming left V 2 bases short and J 0 bases short, with 8 bases between. This CDR3 spans 15 amino acids. Here the CDR3 reads CASSYDSYSNQPQHF. CDR3 coding DNA: TGTGCCAGCAGTTACGACAGTTATAGCAATCAGCCCCAGCATTTT.

V gene TRBV21-1 combines with J gene TRBJ2-7; TRBD1, as called in the table, went unchecked against the DNA. TRBV21-1 is a listed pseudogene. CDR3 length: 13 residues. CDR3 DNA sequence: TGTGCCACCCTGAAAACAGGGTCCTACGAGCAGTACTTC. Translation gives CATLKTGSYEQYF.

The J gene is TRBJ1-1, the V gene TRBV11-3; no firm D call. The V end was cut by 1 base, the J end by 8 bases, with 11 bases between. CDR3 length: 13 residues. Looked up from germline, CDR1 is SGHNT and CDR2 is YENEEA. In DNA form, the CDR3 reads TGTGCCAGCAGCTTAGGAGGGTCAGAGGAAGCTTTCTTT. Its protein is CASSLGGSEEAFF.

CDR3 DNA sequence: TGCAGCGTTGTGGATGCCCTAGCGGGAGCATACAATGAGCAGTTCTTC. Translated: CSVVDALAGAYNEQFF. The gene calls are TRBV29-1 and TRBJ2-1, with TRBD2 identical over 10 bases. Trimming took 4 bases from V and 4 from J; bases not matched to a gene: 10. CDR3 size: 16 residues. Per the germline V gene, CDR1 is SQVTM and CDR2 is ANQGSEA.

The genes are TRBV5-1 and TRBJ2-3, with D perhaps TRBD2 (6 bases). The germline gives CDR1 SGHRS, CDR2 YFSETQ. The V gene lost 4 bases and the J gene lost 0 bases, with 12 bases spanning the gap. There are 15 residues in the CDR3. The CDR3 here is CASSPLATSTDTQYF. DNA for the CDR3: TGCGCCAGCAGCCCTCTAGCGACTAGCACAGATACGCAGTATTTT.

This sequence joins TRBV5-4 and TRBJ2-3; 14 nucleotides agree with TRBD2. The germline CDR1 and CDR2 sequences are SGHNT and YYREEE (reference sequence). This CDR3 contains 16 residues. V lost 0 bases to trimming and J lost 3 bases; unmatched junction nucleotides: 0. The CDR3 sequence: CASSLGTSGRTDTQYF. DNA for the CDR3: TGTGCCAGCAGCTTGGGGACTAGCGGGAGGACAGATACGCAGTATTTT.

The rearrangement joins TRBV14 to TRBJ2-3; TRBD2 matches 11 bases. Per the germline V gene, CDR1 is SGHDN and CDR2 is FVKESK. V shed 2 bases, J shed 5 bases, and the junction held 9 bases outside the gene matches. This CDR3 region has 17 residues. This chain's CDR3 is CASSQRSTSGGKDTQYF. Written as DNA, the CDR3 is TGTGCCAGCAGCCAAAGAAGCACTAGCGGGGGAAAAGATACGCAGTATTTT.

J is TRBJ2-3 and V is TRBV4-3; a possible D gene is TRBD2 (5 bases). V was shortened by 1 base and J by 7 bases, with 15 bases between the two germline ends. From germline, CDR1 is LGHNA and CDR2 YSLEER. CDR3 length equals 15 residues. The CDR3 DNA follows: TGCGCCAGCAGCCAAGCACTCGGGGAGACATATACGCAGTATTTT. It codes for CASSQALGETYTQYF.

The rearrangement uses TRBV5-6 and TRBJ2-7, with TRBD1 as a possible D gene (6 bases). This CDR3 region has 14 residues. Germline loops: CDR1 SGHDT, CDR2 YYEEEE. The ends were cut back, 5 bases at V and 2 bases at J, with 14 bases in the middle. The CDR3 sequence is CASSPVRGAYEQYF. As DNA, the CDR3 is TGTGCCAGCAGTCCCGTCAGGGGAGCCTACGAGCAGTACTTC.

The chain uses TRBV7-7 and TRBJ2-5; perhaps TRBD2 as D (5 bases). Trimming cost V 6 bases and J 1 base, with 12 bases left between them. In germline, CDR1 is SSHAT, CDR2 FNYEAQ (reference sequence). The CDR3 totals 14 residues. The CDR3 loop is CASSLEGAQETQYF. The CDR3 bases are TGTGCCAGCAGTCTCGAGGGAGCCCAAGAGACCCAGTACTTC.

This clone was found once. The chain employs TRBV7-3 and TRBJ2-1, with TRBD1 matching over 9 bases. Germline loops: CDR1 SGHTA, CDR2 FQGTGA. V gave up 6 bases and J gave up 4 bases; unmatched junction bases: 4. The CDR3 is 14 residues long. The CDR3 reads CASRQGAGYNEQFF. In DNA, the CDR3 is TGTGCCAGCAGACAGGGGGCCGGGTACAATGAGCAGTTCTTC. Full variable domain (rest looked up from reference TRBV7-3 and TRBJ2-1): GAGVSQTPSNKVTEKGKYVELRCDPISGHTALYWYRQSLGQGPEFLIYFQGTGAADDSGLPNDRFFAVRPEGSVSTLKIQRTERGDSAVYLCASRQGAGYNEQFFGPGTRLTVL.

This chain joins TRBV5-1 and TRBJ2-5, with 7 bases lining up with TRBD1. Germline lookup yields CDR1 SGHRS and CDR2 YFSETQ. This CDR3 is 15 amino acids long. J lost 5 bases, V lost 4 bases, and 11 bases had no gene match. The CDR3 sequence is CASSQATGLVETQYF. CDR3 in DNA: TGCGCCAGCAGCCAAGCGACAGGGCTGGTGGAGACCCAGTACTTC.

The CDR3 sequence: CASSTGGTSGRGAYEQYF. CDR3 in DNA: TGTGCCAGCAGCACCGGGGGGACTAGCGGGAGAGGGGCGTACGAGCAGTACTTC. The chain uses TRBV9 and TRBJ2-7, with 14 bases identical to TRBD2. CDR3 length equals 18 residues. After removal of 4 bases from V and 4 bases from J, the junction contained 13 bases not matched to a gene. Per the germline V gene, CDR1 is SGDLS and CDR2 is YYNGEE.

The chain recombines TRBV15 with TRBJ2-6, with TRBD1 matching over 7 bases. CDR1 and CDR2 from the germline V gene are LNHNV and YYDKDF (reference sequence). The CDR3 spans 16 residues. After removal of 2 bases from V and 4 bases from J, the junction contained 5 bases not matched to a gene. This CDR3 reads CATSRHTGAGANVLTF. The CDR3, as DNA: TGTGCCACCAGCAGACACACAGGGGCCGGGGCCAACGTCCTGACTTTC.

V and J are TRBV7-2 and TRBJ1-2; 7 bases are a match to TRBD1. CDR3 length: 13 amino acids. Looked up from germline, CDR1 is SGHTA and CDR2 is FQGNSA. The V segment lost 2 bases and the J segment 6 bases; nucleotides outside the gene matches: 3. The DNA of the CDR3 is TGTGCCAGCAGCTTAACAGGGGACGATGGCTACACCTTC. Amino acid sequence: CASSLTGDDGYTF.

The chain recombines TRBV9 with TRBJ2-7; maybe TRBD1 (6 bases). Germline V CDR1 and CDR2: SGDLS, YYNGEE. The CDR3 loop spans 14 amino acids. Trimming took 0 bases from V and 6 from J, leaving 13 bases between them. CDR3 region: CASSVGGQGSEQYF. In nucleotides, the CDR3 is TGTGCCAGCAGCGTAGGGGGGCAAGGGTCCGAGCAGTACTTC.